Following are 26 T cell receptor beta chains from one sample sequenced in a study of cytomegalovirus exposure and HLA in healthy donors (dated by TCRdb to 2017 to 2019). Library construction relied on the immunoSEQ multiplex PCR assay. For the multiplex PCR, a mixture combining 60 forward primers for TCR Vbeta segments and 13 reverse primers for TCR Jbeta segments was used. Here the immuneACCESS table is served through TCRdb, limited to in-frame sequences with V and J called. Missing clones are a known gap in these copies; in checked studies unresolved V genes cover under half, and the rest lacks a known reason. This sample comprises about 190,000 clones, about three quarters of them detected only once. In total, the top ten clones hold roughly 2.1% of the sample. Sequencing was performed on PBMCs. These receptors were obtained from a woman aged 25-40 years in good health and CMV-seropositive.

The chain uses TRBV30 and TRBJ1-1, with 7 bases fitting TRBD1. Germline trimming cut 4 bases from V and 0 bases from J; bases unmatched to any gene: 2. CDR3 length equals 13 residues. CDR1 and CDR2 (germline): GTSNPN, SVGIG (reference sequence). The CDR3 reads CAWTTGLNTEAFF. The CDR3 nucleotides read TGTGCCTGGACGACAGGGTTGAACACTGAAGCTTTCTTT. The whole variable domain, remainder taken from reference TRBV30 and TRBJ1-1, is SQTIHQWPATLVQPVGSPLSLECTVEGTSNPNLYWYRQAAGRGLQLLFYSVGIGQISSEVPQNLSASRPQDRQFILSSKKLLLSDSGFYLCAWTTGLNTEAFFGQGTRLTVV.

This clone was counted a few times. This chain connects TRBV30 to TRBJ1-2, with 8 positions matching TRBD1. V was pared by 3 bases and J by 4 bases, with 16 bases of the junction left unmatched. The CDR3 runs to 17 residues. The germline V gene has CDR1 GTSNPN and CDR2 SVGIG (reference sequence). CDR3 in DNA: TGTGCCTGGAGGGGGGCCGAGGGACAGGTCGGCGGCTATGGCTACACCTTC. This encodes CAWRGAEGQVGGYGYTF.

J is TRBJ2-1 and V is TRBV10-3; the match to TRBD2 covers 8 bases. Germline trimming cut 10 bases from V and 8 bases from J; bases unmatched to any gene: 10. Germline V lookup: CDR1 ENHRY, CDR2 SYGVKD. This CDR3 is 13 amino acids long. CDR3 sequence reads: CATETSGGDEQFF. In DNA, the CDR3 is TGTGCCACCGAAACTAGCGGCGGGGATGAGCAGTTCTTC.

The rearrangement links TRBV5-1 to TRBJ1-1; D uncertain. V lost 3 bases, J lost 0 bases, and 6 bases lay in between. Germline lookup yields CDR1 SGHRS and CDR2 YFSETQ. The CDR3 has 13 amino acids. The DNA for the CDR3 is TGCGCCAGCAGCTATAACATGAACACTGAAGCTTTCTTT. Its translation: CASSYNMNTEAFF.

J is TRBJ2-1 and V is TRBV28; D is possibly TRBD1 (6 bases). Germline values: CDR1 MDHEN, CDR2 SYDVKM. The CDR3 extends over 13 amino acids. V lost 6 bases and J lost 10, with 16 bases in between. The CDR3 spells CASSPLTGKEQFF. The CDR3 nucleotides are TGTGCCAGCAGCCCGTTAACAGGGAAGGAGCAGTTCTTC. The full variable domain, rest sourced from reference TRBV28 and TRBJ2-1, is DVKVTQSSRYLVKRTGEKVFLECVQDMDHENMFWYRQDPGLGLRLIYFSYDVKMKEKGDIPEGYSVSREKKERFSLILESASTNQTSMYLCASSPLTGKEQFFGPGTRLTVL.

With regard to this clone: Other DNA sequences in this sample translate to the same CDR3. Here the CDR3 reads CASSPGTGSNTEAFF. As DNA, the CDR3 is TGTGCCAGCTCACCGGGAACAGGATCGAACACTGAAGCTTTCTTT. The chain carries TRBV18 and TRBJ1-1, with a possible D match to TRBD1 (5 bases). Trimming shortened V by 3 bases and J by 1 base, and 12 bases separated the two germline ends. The CDR3 loop spans 15 amino acids. In germline, CDR1 is KGHSH, CDR2 LQKENI.

This clone was picked up one time. The chain combines TRBV7-2 with TRBJ1-6; 9 bases line up with TRBD1. V was pared by 5 bases and J by 4 bases, with 9 bases of the junction left unmatched. The CDR3 loop spans 17 amino acids. CDR1 SGHTA and CDR2 FQGNSA come from the germline V gene. The chain's CDR3 is CASSPWGQGAYNSPLHF. The CDR3 region has the DNA TGTGCCAGCAGCCCCTGGGGACAGGGAGCTTATAATTCACCCCTCCACTTT.

The genes are TRBV5-1 and TRBJ2-5; 9 bases match TRBD2. There are 21 residues in the CDR3. The ends lost 3 bases at V and 5 bases at J; junction bases unmatched: 26. CDR1 and CDR2 from the germline V gene are SGHRS and YFSETQ. This CDR3 reads CASSSWELTSGRRGFAETQYF. CDR3 nucleotides: TGCGCCAGCAGCTCGTGGGAGCTGACTAGCGGCAGAAGGGGGTTTGCGGAGACCCAGTACTTC. Full variable domain (missing parts from reference TRBV5-1 and TRBJ2-5): KAGVTQTPRYLIKTRGQQVTLSCSPISGHRSVSWYQQTPGQGLQFLFEYFSETQRNKGNFPGRFSGRQFSNSRSEMNVSTLELGDSALYLCASSSWELTSGRRGFAETQYFGPGTRLLVL.

This chain uses TRBV7-9 with TRBJ2-5; 8 nucleotides line up with TRBD2. Trimming took 6 bases from V and 3 from J; bases not matched to a gene: 9. The germline CDR1 and CDR2 sequences are SEHNR and FQNEAQ (reference sequence). The CDR3 has 15 amino acids. The CDR3 sequence: CASRQSGRGKETQYF. CDR3 DNA sequence: TGTGCCAGCAGGCAGAGCGGGAGAGGGAAAGAGACCCAGTACTTC.

The gene calls are TRBV6-1 and TRBJ2-2; 8 bases are a match to TRBD2. Germline V gene sequence: CDR1 MNHNS, CDR2 SASEGT. The CDR3 consists of 18 residues. V shed 5 bases and J 0 bases; nucleotides not matched to a gene: 11. The CDR3 loop is CASSQVGSGAANTGELFF. The CDR3 DNA follows: TGTGCCAGCAGTCAAGTGGGTAGCGGGGCTGCGAACACCGGGGAGCTGTTTTTT.

The V gene is TRBV6-6, the J gene TRBJ2-7; a weak D match, TRBD1 (6 bases). Germline CDR1 and CDR2: MNHNY and SVGAGI (reference sequence). Trimming took off 2 bases at V and 1 base at J, with 9 bases between the two ends. This CDR3 spans 14 amino acids. In nucleotides, the CDR3 is TGTGCCAGCAGTTACCCCGGACAGTCCTACGAGCAGTACTTC. The encoded protein is CASSYPGQSYEQYF.

This chain uses TRBV6-5 with TRBJ2-3, with D possibly TRBD2 on 6 matching bases. Trimming pared 6 bases from V and 1 base from J, leaving 14 bases between. The CDR3 runs 15 residues. The germline V gene has CDR1 MNHEY and CDR2 SVGAGI. CDR3 amino acids: CASRYGTPGTDTQYF. The CDR3 DNA reads as TGTGCCAGCAGATACGGGACTCCCGGCACAGATACGCAGTATTTT.

This rearrangement joins TRBV5-1 to TRBJ1-4, with a possible D match to TRBD1 (5 bases). CDR1 SGHRS and CDR2 YFSETQ come from the germline V gene. Trimming shortened V by 7 bases and J by 0 bases, and 16 bases separated the two germline ends. The CDR3 loop spans 16 amino acids. Written as DNA, the CDR3 is TGCGCCAGCGCCGTGGGAGGGGTCCCAACTAATGAAAAACTGTTTTTT. It codes for CASAVGGVPTNEKLFF.

The chain uses TRBV5-1 and TRBJ2-5, with 8 bases matching TRBD2. Germline CDR1 is SGHRS and CDR2 is YFSETQ. The CDR3 runs to 17 residues. The junction had 7 bases not matched to a gene; V was cut back by 0 bases and J by 0 bases. CDR3 sequence: CASSLGASGPHQETQYF. Written as DNA, the CDR3 is TGCGCCAGCAGCTTGGGTGCTAGCGGGCCCCACCAAGAGACCCAGTACTTC. Full variable domain (missing parts from reference TRBV5-1 and TRBJ2-5): KAGVTQTPRYLIKTRGQQVTLSCSPISGHRSVSWYQQTPGQGLQFLFEYFSETQRNKGNFPGRFSGRQFSNSRSEMNVSTLELGDSALYLCASSLGASGPHQETQYFGPGTRLLVL.

Only one count was recorded for this clone. CDR3 coding DNA: TGTGCCTGGAGTCACGGGGGGGCGGATACGCAGTATTTT. Translation gives CAWSHGGADTQYF. The chain couples TRBV30 to TRBJ2-3; 8 nucleotides match TRBD2. The CDR3 runs to 13 residues. The germline CDR1 and CDR2 sequences are GTSNPN and SVGIG (reference sequence). V lost 2 bases and J lost 6; bases outside the gene matches: 4.

The chain links TRBV9 to TRBJ1-3; D ambiguous. The CDR3 loop spans 17 amino acids. Trimming removed 1 base from V and 0 bases from J, with 14 bases in between. CDR1 SGDLS and CDR2 YYNGEE come from the germline V gene. CDR3 loop: CASSVSGNGNSGNTIYF. CDR3 nucleotide sequence: TGTGCCAGCAGCGTATCAGGTAACGGAAACTCTGGAAACACCATATATTTT.

The chain employs TRBV19 and TRBJ1-5; weak D call: TRBD1 (5 bases). Trimming stripped 6 bases from V and 4 bases from J, with 7 bases between. The CDR3 has 12 amino acids. Germline loops: CDR1 LNHDA, CDR2 SQIVND (reference sequence). CDR3 in amino acids: CASSRVNQPQHF. CDR3 in DNA: TGTGCCAGTAGCAGGGTGAATCAGCCCCAGCATTTT.

The gene calls are TRBV2 and TRBJ2-3, with 9 bases fitting TRBD2. This CDR3 comprises 15 residues. Per germline, CDR1 SNHLY and CDR2 FYNNEI. After removal of 7 bases from V and 1 base from J, the junction contained 6 bases not matched to a gene. The CDR3 here is CASTRGRVGTDTQYF. The CDR3 DNA reads TGTGCCAGCACGCGCGGGAGGGTTGGCACAGATACGCAGTATTTT.

The chain uses TRBV29-1 and TRBJ2-2; 9 bases align to TRBD2. With V trimmed by 4 bases and J by 6 bases, 6 bases remained unmatched. The CDR3 loop spans 14 amino acids. Germline CDR1 SQVTM, CDR2 ANQGSEA. CDR3 amino acids: CSVVGGGAAGELFF. The DNA for the CDR3 is TGCAGCGTTGTAGGCGGGGGGGCTGCCGGGGAGCTGTTTTTT.

The V call is TRBV29-1, the J call TRBJ2-2; 11 bases agree with TRBD1. The CDR3 extends over 14 amino acids. Germline V gene lookup returns CDR1 SQVTM and CDR2 ANQGSEA. Unmatched junction bases numbered 4, after V lost 7 bases and J lost 3 bases. DNA for the CDR3: TGCAGCGGGACAGGGGGCGGGGACACCGGGGAGCTGTTTTTT. It encodes CSGTGGGDTGELFF.

The V call is TRBV27, the J call TRBJ2-5, with 8 bases matching TRBD2. The germline V gene has CDR1 MNHEY and CDR2 SMNVEV (reference sequence). V gave up 3 bases and J gave up 4 bases; unmatched junction bases: 7. The CDR3 is made up of 15 amino acids. The chain's CDR3 is CASSLGTRLSETQYF. CDR3 coding DNA: TGTGCCAGCAGTTTGGGGACTAGGCTCTCAGAGACCCAGTACTTC.

The rearrangement joins TRBV30 to TRBJ2-7, with a possible D match to TRBD2 (7 bases). Germline CDR1 reads GTSNPN; CDR2 reads SVGIG (reference sequence). V lost 0 bases, J lost 1 base, and 16 bases lay in between. This CDR3 comprises 16 residues. Here the CDR3 reads CAWSVRGAADSYEQYF. Written as DNA, the CDR3 is TGTGCCTGGAGTGTACGGGGGGCAGCGGATTCCTACGAGCAGTACTTC.

The genes are TRBV10-3 and TRBJ1-3; TRBD1 might be the D (6 bases). The ends were cut back, 0 bases at V and 4 bases at J, with 7 bases in the middle. The CDR3 is made up of 14 amino acids. In germline, CDR1 is ENHRY, CDR2 SYGVKD. CDR3 in DNA: TGTGCCATCAGTGAGTCACAGGGAGGAAACACCATATATTTT. The encoded protein is CAISESQGGNTIYF.

The chain is built from TRBV19 and TRBJ2-5, with D perhaps TRBD1 (6 bases). With 4 bases removed from V and 5 bases from J, the gap between germline ends came to 17 bases. CDR1 is LNHDA and CDR2 is SQIVND in the germline V gene (reference sequence). The CDR3 consists of 15 residues. The CDR3 DNA sequence: TGTGCCAGTAGTACCTACGAACAGGGAACGGAGACCCAGTACTTC. This sequence encodes CASSTYEQGTETQYF.

This clone was recorded once. The chain carries TRBV5-3 and TRBJ2-5; perhaps TRBD2 as D (7 bases). TRBV5-3 is an open reading frame whose function is uncertain. The CDR3 is made up of 14 amino acids. The CDR3 sequence is CAPRRGGPGETQYF. The CDR3 DNA follows: TGTGCTCCCCGACGCGGGGGCCCTGGAGAGACCCAGTACTTC.

V is TRBV5-4 and J is TRBJ2-5; TRBD2 matches at 8 bases. This CDR3 has 16 amino acids. Germline-derived CDR1 and CDR2 are SGHNT and YYREEE (reference sequence). J gave up 6 bases and V 3 bases, and 13 bases lay outside the gene matches. The CDR3 loop reads CASSSTQDSGGKTQYF. In nucleotides, the CDR3 is TGTGCCAGCAGCTCCACACAAGACTCGGGAGGGAAGACCCAGTACTTC. Supplemented by reference TRBV5-4 and TRBJ2-5, the full variable domain reads ETGVTQSPTHLIKTRGQQVTLRCSSQSGHNTVSWYQQALGQGPQFIFQYYREEENGRGNFPPRFSGLQFPNYSSELNVNALELDDSALYLCASSSTQDSGGKTQYFGPGTRLLVL.